The sequence of this T cell receptor (beta chain) was determined in a study of naive and memory T cell subsets. General study results and limits: From naive to CM, EM and EMRA, diversity decreased and Gini increased. The power law exponent of TCR abundance differed between naive and memory cells.

The V gene's germline CDR1 is SGHAT and CDR2 FQNNGV. This CDR3 contains 17 residues. Trimming removed 6 bases at V and 8 bases at J, with 26 bases between. Both TRBC1 and TRBC2 were covered by a beta constant-region primer of two equimolar oligonucleotides. The cDNA 3' end received a ligated single-stranded oligonucleotide carrying the SP2 primer and a 12-nucleotide UMI. Each CDR3 protein gets one entry after TCRdb re-called the UMI-ligation and nested PCR reads with MiXCR. Counted here are about 85,000 distinct CDR3 sequences, around 14% occurring once; the ten biggest clones make up 0.75% to 1%. Worth noting for this clonotype: Its matching antigen is unknown.

This chain uses TRBV11-2 with TRBJ2-1; possibly TRBD1 for D (6 bases). This receptor was identified in a human donor in good health. What was sequenced was central memory CD4+ T cells from blood. CDR3 sequence (DNA): TGTGCCAGCAGAAAAACCCCCGGGACAAGGGGCCTGCATGAGCAGTTCTTC. Its protein product is CASRKTPGTRGLHEQFF.